This T cell receptor (beta chain) is drawn from a study of blood T cell repertoires in COVID-19. The overall study: Italy, Spain and the United States were the sources of the convalescent and acute COVID-19 samples. PBMCs, B-cell-depleted T cells, or T cells provided the cDNA or gDNA that made up the material.

This CDR3 has 13 amino acids. Germline V gene sequence: CDR1 SQVTM, CDR2 ANQGSEA. V was trimmed by 0 bases and J by 4 bases, leaving 9 bases between them. Source study methods: From reference gene primer amplification, estimates of nucleated cell counts were derived. Assay used: immunoSEQ multiplex PCR; TCRdb lists only in-frame clones, some missing. The V and J calls and the clone size are those of that table, but D and trimming were determined from the DNA. The sample shows over 200,000 clones, 87% of them seen only once. The V call is TRBV29-1, the J call TRBJ1-2; D not certain. Specimen: peripheral blood. This sequence was found in a woman aged 18-35 years who had recovered from COVID-19. The CDR3 nucleotides are TGCAGCGTTGAAGAGGTGCCGGGCTATGGCTACACCTTC. This gives the protein CSVEEVPGYGYTF.